This TCR beta chain was sequenced in a study of blood T cells in healthy people across ages. Points from the study as a whole: Calculation of diversity from one million T cells yielded estimates considered to be underestimates.

The CDR3 has 15 amino acids. The V and J ends lost 1 base and 1 base respectively, with 10 bases between them. In germline, CDR1 is KGHSH, CDR2 LQKENI. It was with a sample-barcoded 5' primer and a J-beta primer mix that a second PCR of roughly 7 to 12 cycles was run. TCRdb re-derived calls from the 5' RACE reads in MiXCR, one entry per CDR3 protein. The top ten clones hold about 4% of a sample with 1.5 million to 1.9 million distinct CDR3 sequences, approximately 39% of them seen once. This clonotype was detected once. Its antigen is as yet unknown. What was sequenced was blood. V is TRBV18 and J is TRBJ1-1; unclear D gene. This TCR was sampled from a woman between 18 and 29 years old in good health. CDR3 bases: TGTGCCAGCTCACCACTCCGGACCGAGAACACTGAAGCTTTCTTT. Protein: CASSPLRTENTEAFF.